This T cell receptor beta chain was sequenced for a study of cytomegalovirus exposure and HLA in healthy donors. The donors were healthy bone marrow donors. Overall study findings and caveats: Most subjects' HLA-A and HLA-B alleles were reportedly predicted from TCR beta sequences. Per a prior analysis, the majority of TCR beta V segments were productive roughly 90% or roughly 30% of the time.

Researchers ran the PCR with 60 Vbeta and 13 Jbeta primers. The table came from immunoSEQ multiplex PCR; TCRdb's copy has only in-frame clones and leaves some out. The ten top clones account for 7.5% to 9.5%, within a sample of 35,000 to 45,000 clones. Trimming removed 5 bases at V and 0 bases at J, with 9 bases between. CDR1 is SGHNT, CDR2 YENEEA, per germline. This CDR3 has 14 amino acids. Of note for this clone: Its matching antigen is unknown.

What was sequenced was PBMCs. The rearrangement links TRBV11-3 to TRBJ2-3; D possibly corresponds to TRBD2 (6 bases). The clonotype was recovered from a man aged 35 to 55 in good health and CMV-seropositive. CDR3 in amino acids: CASSPLASTDTQYF. CDR3 nucleotides: TGTGCCAGCAGCCCACTAGCTAGCACAGATACGCAGTATTTT.